A selection of T cell receptor beta chains follows, all from one sample in a study of blood T cell repertoires in COVID-19. The repertoire was sequenced with immunoSEQ multiplex PCR; TCRdb's copy has only in-frame clones and lacks some. This sample has 100,000 to 120,000 clones, with roughly four fifths found just once. The sample consisted of peripheral blood. The receptors come from a woman aged 70-85 years with acute or convalescent COVID-19. CDR3s include the opening cysteine and the closing phenylalanine or tryptophan. The D gene is left open where the match is weak. The size field is filled for only some rows; it gives once, few, many or a size class.

size,J,V,D,DNA,CDR3
NA,TRBJ1-1,TRBV10-3,NA,TGTGCCATCAGTGAGTCGGTGATAAGGGGTCAAGCTTTCTTT,CAISESVIRGQAFF
NA,TRBJ1-5,TRBV6-6,NA,TGTGCCAGCACCAACCGGCCGGGGAGGGAACAGCCCCAGCATTTT,CASTNRPGREQPQHF
NA,TRBJ2-2,TRBV3-1/TRBV3-2,TRBD2,TGTGCCAGCAGCCCGGGACTAGCGGGAGCCCTGAACACCGGGGAGCTGTTTTTT,CASSPGLAGALNTGELFF
NA,TRBJ2-2,TRBV19,TRBD2,TGTGCCAGTAGTACCCAGCGGGAGACTAACACCGGGGAGCTGTTTTTT,CASSTQRETNTGELFF
NA,TRBJ1-3,TRBV15,NA,TGTGCCACCAGCAGAGGAGGGAGGGATGGAAACACCATATATTTT,CATSRGGRDGNTIYF
NA,TRBJ1-3,TRBV28,NA,TGTGCCAGCAGTTTGGGATCTTGGGGGGTGGCTGGAAACACCATATATTTT,CASSLGSWGVAGNTIYF
NA,TRBJ1-1,TRBV18,TRBD1,TGTGCCAGCTCACCTATGGTGAGAGCAGGGGGCACTGAAGCTTTCTTT,CASSPMVRAGGTEAFF
NA,TRBJ2-4,TRBV28,TRBD2,TGTGCCAGCAGTCTACTCGGGACTAGCGCAAACATTCAGTACTTC,CASSLLGTSANIQYF
NA,TRBJ1-5,TRBV28,NA,TGTGCCAGCACCCTCACAGTTTCTTATCAGCCCCAGCATTTT,CASTLTVSYQPQHF
NA,TRBJ1-3,TRBV19,NA,TGTGCCAGTACACCTTTACAGGGTTCTGGAAACACCATATATTTT,CASTPLQGSGNTIYF
few,TRBJ2-2,TRBV12-3/TRBV12-4,NA,TGTGCCAGCAGTTTCCAGCCTAGGGGGGAGCTGTTTTTT,CASSFQPRGELFF
NA,TRBJ2-6,TRBV30,NA,TGTGCCTGGAGTCCGTTGCGCTCTGGGGCCAACGTCCTGACTTTC,CAWSPLRSGANVLTF
NA,TRBJ1-6,TRBV7-9,TRBD1,TGTGCCAGCAGCTCGGGACAGGGGATCCCACCCCTCCACTTT,CASSSGQGIPPLHF
NA,TRBJ1-4,TRBV7-9,NA,TGTGCCAGCAGCTTAGCGGGGGCGCGGAATGAAAAACTGTTTTTT,CASSLAGARNEKLFF
NA,TRBJ1-4,TRBV3-1/TRBV3-2,TRBD1,TGTGCCAGCAGCCAAGTAAAACAGGGGAATGAAAAACTGTTTTTT,CASSQVKQGNEKLFF
NA,TRBJ1-5,TRBV4-2,TRBD1,TGTGCCAGCAGCCAAGAAGGGGAAGGGGGCGCACGCAATCAGCCCCAGCATTTT,CASSQEGEGGARNQPQHF
NA,TRBJ2-2,TRBV29-1,TRBD1,TGCAGTACAGGGGGTAACACCGGGGAGCTGTTTTTT,CSTGGNTGELFF
NA,TRBJ1-5,TRBV27,TRBD1,TGTGCCAGCAGTCTAACAACAGGGGGGTCGGGACCCCAGCATTTT,CASSLTTGGSGPQHF
NA,TRBJ1-1,TRBV10-1,NA,TGCGCCAGCAGTGAAACCACAGGTGAAGCTTTCTTT,CASSETTGEAFF
NA,TRBJ1-2,TRBV18,NA,TGTGCCAGCTCACCAGAGCCCTATGGCTACACCTTC,CASSPEPYGYTF
NA,TRBJ2-2,TRBV9,TRBD2,TGTGCCAGCAGCGTCCTGGAACTAGCGGGAGTAACCGGGGAGCTGTTTTTT,CASSVLELAGVTGELFF
NA,TRBJ1-2,TRBV7-9,NA,TGTGCCAGCAGCTTAAGTACTCGGGGACTGACTAACTATGGCTACACCTTC,CASSLSTRGLTNYGYTF
NA,TRBJ2-3,TRBV27,TRBD1,TGTGCCAGCAGTTCCCCGACAGGGTTGACCTCTGGCACAGATACGCAGTATTTT,CASSSPTGLTSGTDTQYF
NA,TRBJ2-7,TRBV5-1,NA,TGCGCCAGCAGCTGGACGGCGGGCTCCTACGAGCAGTACTTC,CASSWTAGSYEQYF
NA,TRBJ2-1,TRBV3-1/TRBV3-2,TRBD2,TGTGCCAGCTCTCCTAGCGGCTCCTACAATGAGCAGTTCTTC,CASSPSGSYNEQFF
NA,TRBJ2-3,TRBV4-2,TRBD2,TGTGCCAGCAGCCAAGTAGGTTCTAGCGGCCGCACAGATACGCAGTATTTT,CASSQVGSSGRTDTQYF
NA,TRBJ2-7,TRBV12-3/TRBV12-4,TRBD1,TGTGCCAGCAGTTTAGCGGGACAGGGGAGGTTGTACTTC,CASSLAGQGRLYF
NA,TRBJ1-2,TRBV5-6,NA,TGTGCCAGCAGCTTGGGTTATAACTATGGCTACACCTTC,CASSLGYNYGYTF
few,TRBJ2-2,TRBV5-4,NA,TGTGCCAGCAGCTCCGCGGAGCGGAACACCGGGGAGCTGTTTTTT,CASSSAERNTGELFF
NA,TRBJ1-5,TRBV28,TRBD1,TGTGCCAGCAACCCAAGGACAGGGGGCAATCAGCCCCAGCATTTT,CASNPRTGGNQPQHF
NA,TRBJ2-1,TRBV7-9,TRBD2,TGTGCCAGCAGCCCGGGACTAGCGGGAAGTTACAATGAGCAGTTCTTC,CASSPGLAGSYNEQFF
NA,TRBJ2-5,TRBV10-3,NA,TGTGCCATCAGTGTAGGGGGTCAAGAGACCCAGTACTTC,CAISVGGQETQYF
NA,TRBJ2-3,TRBV14,NA,TGTGCCAGCAGCCAGATGCCCGGGTGGACAGCAGATACGCAGTATTTT,CASSQMPGWTADTQYF
NA,TRBJ2-7,TRBV13,TRBD1,TGTGCCAGCAGCAATACAGGGGGAAGCTACGAGCAGTACTTC,CASSNTGGSYEQYF
NA,TRBJ2-7,TRBV7-8,NA,TGTGCCAGCAGCTTAGGTCTGGCCTCCTACGAGCAGTACTTC,CASSLGLASYEQYF
NA,TRBJ1-4,TRBV3-1/TRBV3-2,TRBD1,TGTGCCAGCAGCCAAGAATTAGGACAGGGAATTAATGAAAAACTGTTTTTT,CASSQELGQGINEKLFF
once,TRBJ2-1,TRBV6-5,TRBD2,TGTGCCAGCAGGGATAGCGGGGGGCTTTACAATGAGCAGTTCTTC,CASRDSGGLYNEQFF
few,TRBJ1-2,TRBV11-2,NA,TGTGCCAGCAGCCCAACAACGGGGGGGTATTCCTATGGCTACACCTTC,CASSPTTGGYSYGYTF
NA,TRBJ1-1,TRBV27,NA,TGTGCCAGCAGTTCCCCGGGATTGTACACTGAAGCTTTCTTT,CASSSPGLYTEAFF
once,TRBJ2-4,TRBV6-2/TRBV6-3,TRBD2,TGTGCCAGCAGTCAGCGGCTAGCGGGGGCTATTCAGTACTTC,CASSQRLAGAIQYF
NA,TRBJ1-2,TRBV15,NA,TGTGCCACCAGCAGAGACAGTGATTATGGCTACACCTTC,CATSRDSDYGYTF
once,TRBJ2-1,TRBV5-1,TRBD2,TGCGCCAGCAGCTCAAGGACTAGCGGGGGCCCCGTAAATGAGCAGTTCTTC,CASSSRTSGGPVNEQFF
NA,TRBJ1-1,TRBV6-5,NA,TGTGCCCCAACTACCAGTGAGGAAAACACTGAAGCTTTCTTT,CAPTTSEENTEAFF
few,TRBJ1-5,TRBV6-2/TRBV6-3,NA,TGTGCCAGCAGTCAGATCAGGGTCACCCGTGGTCAGCCCCAGCATTTT,CASSQIRVTRGQPQHF
NA,TRBJ1-5,TRBV28,NA,TGTGCCAGCAGCTACTTACATCAGCCCCAGCATTTT,CASSYLHQPQHF
NA,TRBJ2-2,TRBV6-4,TRBD1,TGTGCCAGCAGTGACAGGGGGCCACCTACCTCGAGCGGGGAGCTGTTTTTT,CASSDRGPPTSSGELFF
once,TRBJ1-1,TRBV28,TRBD1,TGTGCCAGCAGCGAGGGGGCAGTGAACACTGAAGCTTTCTTT,CASSEGAVNTEAFF
NA,TRBJ1-3,TRBV4-1,TRBD1,TGCGCCAGCAGCCAAGGGGGACAGGGGAGGGCTGGAAACACCATATATTTT,CASSQGGQGRAGNTIYF
once,TRBJ2-5,TRBV11-2,TRBD2,TGTGCCAGCAGTATTAGCGGGAGTAAAGAGACCCAGTACTTC,CASSISGSKETQYF
NA,TRBJ1-2,TRBV7-3,TRBD1,TGTGCCAGCAGCTTAGACGGCAGGGGGCTTGGCTACACCTTC,CASSLDGRGLGYTF
NA,TRBJ1-3,TRBV9,TRBD1,TGTGCCAGCAGCGTAGTGAGGACAGGGGCGCTTAAGAGAAACACCATATATTTT,CASSVVRTGALKRNTIYF
NA,TRBJ1-2,TRBV28,TRBD1,TGTGCCAGCAGTCAGACAGGGGGAGGTGGCTACACCTTC,CASSQTGGGGYTF
few,TRBJ2-4,TRBV19,NA,TGTGCCAGTAGTTTAATCAGGGGGGCTAAAGCCAAAAACATTCAGTACTTC,CASSLIRGAKAKNIQYF
NA,TRBJ1-3,TRBV9,TRBD1,TGTGCCAGCAGCGATCGGGACAGCCAAGGAAACACCATATATTTT,CASSDRDSQGNTIYF